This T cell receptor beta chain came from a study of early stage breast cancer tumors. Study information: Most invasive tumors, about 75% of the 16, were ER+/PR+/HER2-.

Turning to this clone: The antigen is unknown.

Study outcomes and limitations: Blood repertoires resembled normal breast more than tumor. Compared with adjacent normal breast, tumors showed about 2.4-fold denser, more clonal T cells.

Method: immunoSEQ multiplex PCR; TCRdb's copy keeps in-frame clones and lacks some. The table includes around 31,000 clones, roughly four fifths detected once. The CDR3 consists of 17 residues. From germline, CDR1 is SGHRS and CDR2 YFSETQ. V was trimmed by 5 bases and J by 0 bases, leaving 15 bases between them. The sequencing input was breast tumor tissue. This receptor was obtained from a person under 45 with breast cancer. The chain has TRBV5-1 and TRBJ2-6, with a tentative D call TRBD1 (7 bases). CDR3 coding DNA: TGCGCCAGCAGTGGGGGGACAGCCTTCTCTGGGGCCAACGTCCTGACTTTC. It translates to CASSGGTAFSGANVLTF.